The clone carrying this T cell receptor beta chain was seen repeatedly, ten times or more. This entry is derived from a study of patients and donors after allogeneic stem cell transplantation. V shed 6 bases and J shed 0 bases, with 11 bases lying between them. Germline CDR1 and CDR2: SGHTA and FQGNSA. The CDR3 covers 14 residues. One entry per CDR3 protein, called by TCRdb with MiXCR from the RT-PCR reads. The table lists 200,000 to 250,000 distinct CDR3 sequences, 13% to 15% of them singletons. This rearrangement joins TRBV7-2 to TRBJ1-1; no definite D call. The clonotype comes from a human donor who was either an allogeneic HSCT recipient or a stem cell or donor lymphocyte infusion donor (not recorded which). It is not recorded whose cells these are; they may come from a transplant donor. Source material: blood, either unsorted or a sorted T cell fraction (not recorded which). CDR3 DNA: TGTGCCAGCAGACAGACACGTTTGAACACTGAAGCTTTCTTT. It codes for CASRQTRLNTEAFF.